This TCR beta chain was observed in a study of T cells after yellow fever vaccination (dated by TCRdb to 2018 to 2020). In terms of the full investigation: The SMART-Seq v4 Ultra Low Input RNA kit was used to prepare libraries from fractions with low cell numbers. Blood was collected at multiple timepoints before and after primary and secondary immunization, and bulk PBMC replicates and cell subsets were isolated. Two healthy male donors made up the cohort, one aged 18 to 29 years and the other aged 30 to 40 years. To follow T-cell clones before and after both primary and booster YFV17D yellow fever vaccination, bulk TCR alpha and beta repertoires underwent longitudinal sequencing.

The label giving this sample's treatment or condition can be read as: live attenuated yellow fever vaccine strain. PBMCs were isolated from peripheral blood using a standard Ficoll-Paque protocol. Dynabeads CD4 and CD8 positive selection kits were used to isolate the CD4 and CD8 T-cell fractions. TriZol was used to extract RNA from bulk PBMCs, from CD4 and CD8 fractions, and from dextramer-positive and dextramer-negative fractions. Looking up the germline V gene yields CDR1 MNHEY and CDR2 SVGEGT. Germline trimming amounts to 4 bases on V and 6 bases on J, with 9 as the count of junction bases outside the gene matches. The CDR3, cysteine through phenylalanine, is 15 amino acids long. Only the CDR3 portion is preserved as DNA: 45 bases, with reading frame beginning at the first base. What the study reported, not specific to this receptor: Computational filtering was required because FACS-sorted repertoires could contain abundant contaminating clonotypes from the bulk population. Compared with the primary T-cell response, the secondary T-cell response was weaker but faster, peaking on day 5 rather than day 15. Because only a couple of donors were included in the study, the extent to which the findings can be generalized is limited. A small fraction of clonotypes showed up in both the CD4 and CD8 compartments, probably as a result of convergent recombination. After the booster, most clones that had expanded after primary vaccination were detected again (roughly 96% of CD4 and more than 80% of CD8), suggesting broad maintenance of memory.

TCRdb names Illumina NovaSeq 6000 as the instrument used. Synthesis of TCR cDNA relied on 5'RACE template switching, a step that introduced a universal primer site along with unique molecular identifiers. Priming of cDNA synthesis was performed from both the TCR alpha and TCR beta constant segments. Library amplification used two PCR steps, and the second PCR step added sample barcodes and sequencing adapters. Sequencing of libraries was done on Illumina HiSeq 2500 (2x100 bp) or NovaSeq (2x150 bp). In the authors' own workflow: MIGEC was used to demultiplex reads and collapse the reads into UMI consensus sequences, and MiXCR was used for V(D)J alignment. Using edgeR on replicate PBMC samples, clonotypes were called vaccine-responding if FDR was below 0.01 and the log2 fold change was above 5 up to day 15. Bulk clonotypes were assigned CD4 or CD8 identity according to which sequenced CD4 or CD8 repertoire held them at higher abundance. TCRdb redid the processing of the public reads, applying fastp at Q25 and MiXCR, and retained in-frame beta chains. Rows matching on CDR3 protein sequence are summarized as one entry with the most common DNA and genes. The V and J calls and clone size are TCRdb's, not the authors'. The table for this sample lists some 260,000 distinct CDR3 sequences; around 4.9% of them were counted only once. Clones ranked in the top ten supply 2.5% to 4% of the sample.

Concerning this clonotype itself: The antigen this receptor binds is unknown. No base-level quality is on record; no much larger clone is a single base apart.

The receptor was derived from a man aged 18 to 30 who received the YFV17D yellow fever vaccine. The V and J segments used are TRBV6-2 or TRBV6-3 and TRBJ1-2; 9 bases in the junction line up with TRBD1. The sequencing here drew on CD4+ T cells sorted from PBMCs, taken on the day of the yellow fever booster vaccination. The CDR3 protein is CASSSIQGAVDGYTF. The DNA sequence reads TGTGCCAGCAGTTCGATACAGGGGGCGGTCGATGGCTACACCTTC.